The entry below gives a single T cell receptor beta chain sequence along with its context. The CDR3 extends over 17 amino acids. These data come from a study of cytomegalovirus exposure and HLA in healthy donors. Researchers ran the PCR with 60 Vbeta and 13 Jbeta primers. TCRdb's table, derived via immunoSEQ multiplex PCR, lists solely in-frame clones and lacks some. Of about 150,000 clones in the sample, 84% were seen once. The sequencing sample was made of PBMCs. The chain uses TRBV21-1 and TRBJ2-3; the table's D call, TRBD2, was not checked against the DNA. TRBV21-1 is listed as a pseudogene. The TCR sequence derives from a boy between 2 and 10 years old in good health and CMV-seronegative. The CDR3, as DNA: TGTGCCAGCAGCAAAGCTAATTGGCTAGCGATCACAGATACGCAGTATTTT. Amino acids: CASSKANWLAITDTQYF.